This entry concerns a single TCR beta chain. What it binds is not known. This entry belongs to a study of T cell responses to AZD1222 COVID-19 vaccine. Per the germline V gene, CDR1 is SGHAT and CDR2 is FQNNGV. The ends lost 0 bases at V and 1 base at J; junction bases unmatched: 6. The CDR3 sequence is 17 residues long. Regarding the study as a whole: At 160-218 and 743-854, vaccine-associated CD4 TCRs were dominant, and they spanned spike. Donors were mostly white British, more females; clonal diversity possibly underestimated. Increases in Spike-specific TCR breadth and depth were seen after two AZD1222 doses. Only a handful of AZD1222 recipients, about six in all, had baseline seropositivity.

Produced via immunoSEQ multiplex PCR; TCRdb's table is partial and in-frame only. The repertoire holds approximately 94,000 clones, with about 88% as singletons. This specimen consisted of peripheral blood, obtained on day 0 of AZD1222 vaccination. The receptor was isolated from an adult in good health. The V gene is TRBV11-2, the J gene TRBJ1-1; 9 bases line up with TRBD1. CDR3 nucleotides: TGTGCCAGCAGCTTAGAATTGTGGACAGGGGCGAACACTGAAGCTTTCTTT. This codes for CASSLELWTGANTEAFF.